These 22 T cell receptor beta chains share one sample of origin, sequenced in a study of OX40 agonist ivuxolimab in advanced cancers. TCRdb keeps only in-frame clones here, not all; method: immunoSEQ multiplex PCR. The sample has approximately 58,000 clones, 70% to 85% seen once. The input for sequencing was CD4+ or CD8+ T cells sorted from blood, taken in a trial of the OX40 agonist ivuxolimab. These receptors came from an adult with an advanced solid tumor such as melanoma, head and neck, liver or kidney cancer.

This sequence joins TRBV27 and TRBJ1-1; no firm D call. The CDR3 is 14 amino acids. Trimming left V 1 base short and J 5 bases short, with 11 bases between. Germline lookup yields CDR1 MNHEY and CDR2 SMNVEV (reference sequence). CDR3 loop: CASSLLYKATEAFF. CDR3 coding DNA: TGTGCCAGCAGTTTATTGTATAAAGCTACTGAAGCTTTCTTT.

The gene calls are TRBV10-3 and TRBJ1-1; D is perhaps TRBD1 (6 bases). Germline V gene lookup returns CDR1 ENHRY and CDR2 SYGVKD. Trimming left V 7 bases short and J 1 base short, with 13 bases between. The CDR3 totals 14 residues. For the CDR3, the DNA is TGTGCCATCACCGCCGGGACATCGAACACTGAAGCTTTCTTT. It encodes CAITAGTSNTEAFF.

The chain has TRBV5-4 and TRBJ2-3, with no clear D. V was clipped by 5 bases and J by 5 bases, with 18 bases between them. This CDR3 has 15 residues. From germline, CDR1 is SGHNT and CDR2 YYREEE (reference sequence). CDR3 sequence (DNA): TGTGCCAGCAGTTCCCGGACGGCCAGCCGAGATACGCAGTATTTT. Translating gives CASSSRTASRDTQYF.

In nucleotides, the CDR3 is TGTGCTTGCGAACTAGCGGGAGCGGGAAACGAGCAGTACTTC. Translation: CACELAGAGNEQYF. The gene calls are TRBV30 and TRBJ2-7, with TRBD2 identical over 11 bases. The CDR3 has 14 residues. The germline V gene encodes CDR1 GTSNPN and CDR2 SVGIG (reference sequence).

This chain links TRBV7-2 with TRBJ2-2; 8 nucleotides line up with TRBD2. The CDR3 is 14 amino acids. The trim removed 6 bases at V and 8 bases at J, leaving 8 bases unmatched. Germline CDR1 and CDR2: SGHTA and FQGNSA. The CDR3 DNA sequence: TGTGCCAGCAGGACGACTAGCGCCACAGGGGAGCTGTTTTTT. Its translation is CASRTTSATGELFF.

The rearrangement uses TRBV7-2 and TRBJ2-2; 8 bases are a match to TRBD2. The CDR3 length is 14 residues. Germline values: CDR1 SGHTA, CDR2 FQGNSA. V shed 6 bases and J 7 bases; nucleotides not matched to a gene: 7. CDR3 loop: CASRSGRHGGELFF. CDR3 DNA sequence: TGTGCCAGCAGGAGCGGGAGACATGGCGGGGAGCTGTTTTTT.

The count of this clone is one. The chain has TRBV6-1 and TRBJ1-4; D is possibly TRBD1 (6 bases). With 10 bases removed from V and 6 bases from J, the gap between germline ends came to 15 bases. The CDR3 has 13 amino acids. Germline CDR1 MNHNS, CDR2 SASEGT. CDR3 DNA: TGTGCCACTCAGGGGCAGGGCGATGAAAAACTGTTTTTT. Translation gives CATQGQGDEKLFF.

This chain uses TRBV15 with TRBJ2-1; D remains unclear. Germline loops: CDR1 LNHNV, CDR2 YYDKDF (reference sequence). The CDR3 extends over 15 amino acids. The V and J ends lost 5 bases and 0 bases respectively, with 11 bases between them. The CDR3 sequence is CATSELGSSYNEQFF. The DNA for the CDR3 is TGTGCCACCAGCGAACTTGGGTCCTCCTACAATGAGCAGTTCTTC.

The genes are TRBV2 and TRBJ1-4; a weak D match, TRBD1 (6 bases). The CDR3 length is 14 residues. Germline assignment: CDR1 SNHLY and CDR2 FYNNEI. V lost 6 bases to trimming and J lost 4 bases, with 12 bases between them. As DNA, the CDR3 is TGTGCCAGCAGAAAGGACAGAATTAATGAAAAACTGTTTTTT. Protein sequence: CASRKDRINEKLFF. The full variable domain, its missing parts supplied by reference TRBV2 and TRBJ1-4, is EPEVTQTPSHQVTQMGQEVILRCVPISNHLYFYWYRQILGQKVEFLVSFYNNEISEKSEIFDDQFSVERPDGSNFTLKIRSTKLEDSAMYFCASRKDRINEKLFFGSGTQLSVL.

V is TRBV10-3 and J is TRBJ2-7; D is undetermined. This CDR3 comprises 12 residues. Germline V lookup: CDR1 ENHRY, CDR2 SYGVKD. Deletions cut 2 bases from V and 4 bases from J, with 6 bases between. The CDR3 is CAISENVYEQYF. In nucleotides, the CDR3 is TGTGCCATCAGTGAGAATGTATACGAGCAGTACTTC.

V is TRBV5-1 and J is TRBJ2-5, with D hard to call. The V and J ends lost 4 bases and 0 bases respectively, with 1 base between them. There are 11 residues in the CDR3. Germline V gene data show CDR1 as SGHRS and CDR2 as YFSETQ. The CDR3 DNA follows: TGCGCCAGCAGCAACCAAGAGACCCAGTACTTC. As protein: CASSNQETQYF.

V and J are TRBV19 and TRBJ2-3; possibly TRBD1 for D (5 bases). Trimming shortened V by 3 bases and J by 2 bases, and 12 bases separated the two germline ends. The germline CDR1 and CDR2 sequences are LNHDA and SQIVND (reference sequence). The CDR3 length is 15 residues. The CDR3 loop reads CASSMAGWDTDTQYF. CDR3 coding DNA: TGTGCCAGTAGTATGGCAGGGTGGGACACAGATACGCAGTATTTT.

About this clone itself: Within the sample, other DNA sequences also encode this same CDR3. CDR3 DNA sequence: TGTGCCTGGAGTCTGGGTTATAGCAATCAGCCCCAGCATTTT. Translation: CAWSLGYSNQPQHF. The V gene is TRBV30, the J gene TRBJ1-5; no firm D call. From germline, CDR1 is GTSNPN and CDR2 SVGIG (reference sequence). With 2 bases removed from V and 0 bases from J, the gap between germline ends came to 8 bases. This CDR3 is built from 14 residues.

The chain recombines TRBV19 with TRBJ1-1, with 7 bases that match TRBD1. The V and J ends lost 10 bases and 6 bases, in that order; junction bases with no gene match: 14. Germline V gives CDR1 LNHDA, CDR2 SQIVND (reference sequence). The CDR3 extends over 14 amino acids. CDR3 sequence reads: CATCPSTGVPEAFF. CDR3 bases: TGTGCCACTTGCCCCTCCACAGGGGTCCCTGAAGCTTTCTTT.

The rearrangement joins TRBV4-2 to TRBJ1-1, with 8 positions matching TRBD1. Germline-derived CDR1 and CDR2 are LGHNA and YNFKEQ. J lost 0 bases, V lost 0 bases, and 12 bases had no gene match. The CDR3 totals 19 residues. CDR3 loop: CASSQDDRGNFPMNTEAFF. CDR3 nucleotides: TGTGCCAGCAGCCAAGATGACAGGGGAAATTTCCCAATGAACACTGAAGCTTTCTTT.

This clone was seen once. The chain carries TRBV7-9 and TRBJ2-3; 8 nucleotides line up with TRBD1. The V segment lost 5 bases and the J segment 1 base; nucleotides outside the gene matches: 8. The CDR3 is made up of 16 amino acids. The V gene's germline CDR1 is SEHNR and CDR2 FQNEAQ (reference sequence). The CDR3 DNA reads TGTGCCAGCAGCCCAGGGGGCATGGTAGGCACAGATACGCAGTATTTT. This encodes CASSPGGMVGTDTQYF. The whole variable domain, filled in from reference TRBV7-9 and TRBJ2-3, reads DTGVSQNPRHKITKRGQNVTFRCDPISEHNRLYWYRQTLGQGPEFLTYFQNEAQLEKSRLLSDRFSAERPKGSFSTLEIQRTEQGDSAMYLCASSPGGMVGTDTQYFGPGTRLTVL.

Written as DNA, the CDR3 is TGTGCCAGCAGCTCACGAGCAGGTCCGAACACCGGGGAGCTGTTTTTT. Translating gives CASSSRAGPNTGELFF. The chain links TRBV11-1 to TRBJ2-2; D is unclear. The CDR3 is 16 residues long. V was shortened by 4 bases and J by 0 bases, with 12 bases between the two germline ends. The germline V gene encodes CDR1 SGHAT and CDR2 FQDESV (reference sequence).

V usage is TRBV7-9 and J usage is TRBJ2-3; D not resolved. Germline loops: CDR1 SEHNR, CDR2 FQNEAQ (reference sequence). Trimming shortened V by 0 bases and J by 0 bases, and 7 bases separated the two germline ends. The CDR3 covers 15 residues. The CDR3 loop reads CASSLAGSSTDTQYF. DNA of the CDR3: TGTGCCAGCAGCTTAGCAGGGTCTAGCACAGATACGCAGTATTTT.

The chain employs TRBV7-6 and TRBJ2-2, with 8 bases fitting TRBD2. The length of the CDR3 is 15 residues. Trimming cost V 5 bases and J 4 bases; bases outside gene matches: 6. Germline assignment: CDR1 SGHVS and CDR2 FNYEAQ. The CDR3 is CASSPIAGPTGELFF. The DNA of the CDR3 is TGTGCCAGCAGCCCCATAGCGGGACCCACCGGGGAGCTGTTTTTT.

This clone was detected a few times. V gene TRBV30 combines with J gene TRBJ1-6; D ambiguous. V shed 3 bases and J shed 7 bases, with 10 bases lying between them. The V gene's germline CDR1 is GTSNPN and CDR2 SVGIG (reference sequence). This CDR3 comprises 13 residues. CDR3 in amino acids: CAWRGNRNSPLHF. CDR3 coding DNA: TGTGCCTGGAGGGGGAATAGGAATTCACCCCTCCACTTT.

J is TRBJ2-1 and V is TRBV6-4, with 11 bases lining up with TRBD1. The junction had 6 bases not matched to a gene; V was cut back by 8 bases and J by 3 bases. Germline V gene data show CDR1 as MRHNA and CDR2 as SNTAGT. This CDR3 spans 15 amino acids. In nucleotides, the CDR3 is TGTGCCAGCGGATCCGGGACAGGGGGCTACAATGAGCAGTTCTTC. As protein: CASGSGTGGYNEQFF.

The J gene is TRBJ2-5, the V gene TRBV5-4; D may be TRBD1 (5 bases). CDR1 and CDR2 (germline): SGHNT, YYREEE (reference sequence). Trimming shortened V by 4 bases and J by 2 bases, and 6 bases separated the two germline ends. The CDR3 loop spans 12 amino acids. The CDR3 sequence: CASSRQQETQYF. The CDR3 coding sequence is TGTGCCAGCAGCCGACAGCAAGAGACCCAGTACTTC. Combining the CDR3 with reference TRBV5-4 and TRBJ2-5 gives the whole variable domain ETGVTQSPTHLIKTRGQQVTLRCSSQSGHNTVSWYQQALGQGPQFIFQYYREEENGRGNFPPRFSGLQFPNYSSELNVNALELDDSALYLCASSRQQETQYFGPGTRLLVL.